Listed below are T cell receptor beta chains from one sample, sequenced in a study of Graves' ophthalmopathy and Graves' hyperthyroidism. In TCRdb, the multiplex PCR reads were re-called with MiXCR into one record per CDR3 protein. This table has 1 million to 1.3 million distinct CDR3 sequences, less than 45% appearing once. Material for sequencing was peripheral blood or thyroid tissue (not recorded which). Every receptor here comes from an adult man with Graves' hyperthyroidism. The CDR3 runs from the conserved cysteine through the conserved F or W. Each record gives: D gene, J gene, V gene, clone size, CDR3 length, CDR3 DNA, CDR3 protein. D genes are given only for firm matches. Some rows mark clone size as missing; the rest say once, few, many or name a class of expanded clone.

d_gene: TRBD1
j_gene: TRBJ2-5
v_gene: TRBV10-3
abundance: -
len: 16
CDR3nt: TGTGCCATCAGTGACTCCGGGACAGGGGGCGCGAAGACCCAGTACTTC
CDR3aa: CAISDSGTGGAKTQYF

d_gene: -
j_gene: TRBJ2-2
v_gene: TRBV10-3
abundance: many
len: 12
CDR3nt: TGTGCCATCAGCGACCCCACTGGGGAGCTGTTTTTT
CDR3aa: CAISDPTGELFF

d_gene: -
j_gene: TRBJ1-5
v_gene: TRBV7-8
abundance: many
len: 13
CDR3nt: TGTGCCAGCAGCTTGGGGGAGGCCCAGCCCCAGCATTTT
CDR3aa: CASSLGEAQPQHF

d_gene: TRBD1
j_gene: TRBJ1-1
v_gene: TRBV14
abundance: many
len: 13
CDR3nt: TGTGCCAGCAGCCGGGACAGGGGATATGAAGCTTTCTTT
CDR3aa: CASSRDRGYEAFF

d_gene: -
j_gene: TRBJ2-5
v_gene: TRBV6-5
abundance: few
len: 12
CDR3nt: TGTGCCAGCAGTTACTCGGCCGAGACCCAGTACTTC
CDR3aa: CASSYSAETQYF

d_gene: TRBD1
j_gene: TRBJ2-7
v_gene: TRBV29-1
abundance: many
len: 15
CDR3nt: TGCAGCGTGAAACCGGACAGGGAATACTCCTACGAGCAGTACTTC
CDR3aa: CSVKPDREYSYEQYF

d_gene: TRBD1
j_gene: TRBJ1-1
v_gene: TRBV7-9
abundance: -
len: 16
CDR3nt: TGTGCCAGCAGAAATGCCGGGACAGGGCCCTACTCTGAAGCTTTCTTT
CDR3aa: CASRNAGTGPYSEAFF

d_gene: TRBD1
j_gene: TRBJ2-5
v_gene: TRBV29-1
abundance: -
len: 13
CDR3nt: TGCAGCGTTGACTCAGGGGGCGGAGAGACCCGGTACTTC
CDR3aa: CSVDSGGGETRYF

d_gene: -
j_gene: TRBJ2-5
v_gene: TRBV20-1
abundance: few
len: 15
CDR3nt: TGCAGTGCTAGAGTTTCTAGCGCCTCAACCCGGACCCAGTACTTC
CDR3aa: CSARVSSASTRTQYF

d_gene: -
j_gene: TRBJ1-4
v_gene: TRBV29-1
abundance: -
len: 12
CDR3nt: TGCAGCGTTGGATTCGTAGGTGAAAAACTGTTTTTT
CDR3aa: CSVGFVGEKLFF

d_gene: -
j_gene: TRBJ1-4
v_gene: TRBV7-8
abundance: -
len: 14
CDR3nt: TGTGCCAGCAGCTTCCGGGGCAAAGGGGAAAAACTGTTTTTT
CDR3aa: CASSFRGKGEKLFF

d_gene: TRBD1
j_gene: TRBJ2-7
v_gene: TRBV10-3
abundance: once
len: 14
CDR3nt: TGTGCCATCAGTGATCCGGGACAGGGGGCCGAGCAGTACTTC
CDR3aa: CAISDPGQGAEQYF

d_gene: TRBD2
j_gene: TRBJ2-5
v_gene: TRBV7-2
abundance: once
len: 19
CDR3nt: TGTGCCAGCAGCTCCGACCCGGGACTAGCGGGATCGTACCAAGAGACCCAGTACTTC
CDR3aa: CASSSDPGLAGSYQETQYF

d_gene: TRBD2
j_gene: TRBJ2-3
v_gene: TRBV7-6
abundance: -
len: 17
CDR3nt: TGTGCCAGCAGCCCCGCGACACTAGCGGGATCCCAAGATACGCAGTATTTT
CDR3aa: CASSPATLAGSQDTQYF

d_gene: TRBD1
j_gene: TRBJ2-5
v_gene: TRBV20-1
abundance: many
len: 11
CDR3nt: TGCAGTGCTGGACAGGAAGAGACCCAGTACTTC
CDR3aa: CSAGQEETQYF

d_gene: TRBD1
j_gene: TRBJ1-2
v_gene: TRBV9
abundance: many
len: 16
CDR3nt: TGTGCCAGCAGCACGTACGGCAGGGGGCAGGGCGATGGCTACACCTTC
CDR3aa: CASSTYGRGQGDGYTF